This is a list of T cell receptor beta chains from one sample in a study of pediatric ulcerative colitis. Here immunoSEQ multiplex PCR was the method, and the copy in TCRdb shows in-frame clones only, minus some. The table has tens of thousands of clones, roughly two thirds seen once. Sequences were obtained from gut tissue. The source of these receptors is a boy younger than 18 with severe ulcerative colitis. Both conserved end residues are part of each CDR3. A D gene is named only where the DNA matches it firmly. Not every row has a clone size; where given, it reads once, few, many or a size class.

clone_size j_call d_call v_call cdr3_nt cdr3_aa
NA TRBJ2-6 NA TRBV2 TGTGCCAGCAGAAAGGACATTTTCTCTGGGGCCAACGTCCTGACTTTC CASRKDIFSGANVLTF
NA TRBJ1-2 NA TRBV28 TGTGCCAGCACCCCCGACAGGCAGCTTAACTATGGCTACACCTTC CASTPDRQLNYGYTF
NA TRBJ2-5 TRBD1 TRBV29-1 TGCAGCGTTCCGGGACAGGATAAACAAGAGACCCAGTACTTC CSVPGQDKQETQYF
few TRBJ1-6 NA TRBV7-6 TGTGCCAGCAGCTTAACCATGCCGAGCTCCTATAATTCACCCCTCCACTTT CASSLTMPSSYNSPLHF
NA TRBJ1-1 NA TRBV6-7 TGTGCCAGCAGTTACGCCAAGTCGGCCGTGGAGAACACTGAAGCTTTCTTT CASSYAKSAVENTEAFF
NA TRBJ2-3 TRBD1 TRBV5-1 TGCGCCAGCAGCCTTCACGGGACAGGGGGGGATACGCAGTATTTT CASSLHGTGGDTQYF
NA TRBJ1-5 NA TRBV19 TGTGCCAGTAGCTTCCTTGCCGGGCAGCCCCAGCATTTT CASSFLAGQPQHF
NA TRBJ1-2 NA TRBV28 TGTGCCAGCAGACCGACCGGGACGCGGTATGGCTACACCTTC CASRPTGTRYGYTF
NA TRBJ1-3 TRBD1 TRBV7-3 TGTGCCAGCAGCCTCGGGACAGGGAACACCATATATTTT CASSLGTGNTIYF
NA TRBJ1-2 NA TRBV6-5 TGTGCCAGCAGTTCCTCGAGGGTAGGCTACACCTTC CASSSSRVGYTF
few TRBJ1-2 NA TRBV6-6 TGTGCCAGCAGTTACTCGAAGGGGAACTATGGCTACACCTTC CASSYSKGNYGYTF
NA TRBJ2-1 TRBD2 TRBV7-3 TGTGCCAGCAGCTTACTAGCGGGGGGAGTCAATGAGCAGTTCTTC CASSLLAGGVNEQFF
NA TRBJ2-6 NA TRBV4-1 TGCGCCAGCAGCCTCACCCTCCTACCGGGGGCCGGGGCCAACGTCCTGACTTTC CASSLTLLPGAGANVLTF
NA TRBJ2-3 NA TRBV4-2 TGTGCCAGCAGCCTAAATCCCCCCTGGGCAGATACGCAGTATTTT CASSLNPPWADTQYF
few TRBJ1-1 NA TRBV5-1 TGCGCCAGCAGCCAGGACAGTCAGAACACTGAAGCTTTCTTT CASSQDSQNTEAFF
NA TRBJ2-3 NA TRBV6-4 TGTGCCAGCAGTGACGGGGGGCCCACAGATACGCAGTATTTT CASSDGGPTDTQYF
NA TRBJ1-4 NA TRBV18 TGTGCCAGCTCACCACAGCGGGGGAACGAAAAACTGTTTTTT CASSPQRGNEKLFF
NA TRBJ1-2 NA TRBV30 TGTGCCTGGGATCGTAACAGGGCGGATGGCTACACCTTC CAWDRNRADGYTF
NA TRBJ1-6 NA TRBV7-2 TGTGCCAGCCGAGCTATGACGAGCTCCTATAATTCACCCCTCCACTTT CASRAMTSSYNSPLHF
NA TRBJ1-6 NA TRBV30 TGTGCCTGGAGTTCGCAGTTTAGCTCCTATAATTCACCCCTCCACTTT CAWSSQFSSYNSPLHF
few TRBJ1-1 TRBD1 TRBV10-3 TGTGCCATCAGTCCGGGACAGCCCCGTGAAGCTTTCTTT CAISPGQPREAFF
few TRBJ1-6 NA TRBV6-1 TGTGCCAGCAGTGAGTATGGCCAGGGAAATTCACCCCTCCACTTT CASSEYGQGNSPLHF